The 32 T cell receptor beta chains below come from one sample, sequenced in a study of OX40 agonist ivuxolimab in advanced cancers. Library method: the immunoSEQ multiplex PCR assay. TCRdb took over this immuneACCESS table, retaining in-frame rearrangements with V and J assigned. Such tables are incomplete; in checked studies, under half of the missing clones stem from an unresolved V gene, and the remainder is unexplained. The sample has approximately 60,000 clones on record, just under 85% of them singletons. The ten largest clones take up more than 8% of the sample. Source: CD4+ or CD8+ T cells sorted from blood, taken in a trial of the OX40 agonist ivuxolimab. The receptors here all came from an adult with an advanced solid tumor such as melanoma, head and neck, liver or kidney cancer.

The J gene is TRBJ2-3, the V gene TRBV6-6; D possibly uses TRBD1 or TRBD2 (6 bases each). This CDR3 is built from 13 residues. Germline-derived CDR1 and CDR2 are MNHNY and SVGAGI (reference sequence). Trimming stripped 10 bases from V and 7 bases from J, with 18 bases between. The CDR3 DNA reads TGTGCCACAAGCGTGGGGGGCCAATATACGCAGTATTTT. As protein: CATSVGGQYTQYF.

The chain is built from TRBV21-1 and TRBJ2-1. TRBV21-1 is a pseudogene. The CDR3 loop spans 15 amino acids. The CDR3 loop is CASIMNVPRYNEQFF. CDR3 sequence (DNA): TGTGCCAGCATCATGAACGTTCCCCGCTACAATGAGCAGTTCTTC.

This clone was counted a few times. The chain combines TRBV4-3 with TRBJ1-1; D unclear. The V and J ends lost 4 bases and 8 bases respectively, with 14 bases between them. Germline CDR1 and CDR2: LGHNA and YSLEER. The CDR3 consists of 13 residues. CDR3 protein: CASSPREHAEAFF. In DNA, the CDR3 is TGCGCCAGCAGCCCAAGGGAACATGCGGAAGCTTTCTTT.

The chain combines TRBV27 with TRBJ2-5; D assignment may be TRBD1 or TRBD2 (5 bases each). The closer fit of TRBJ2-7 to the DNA end suggests the J call may be wrong. Germline V gene lookup returns CDR1 MNHEY and CDR2 SMNVEV (reference sequence). The CDR3 totals 15 residues. The CDR3 sequence: CASSFSGDGSYEQYF. In DNA form, the CDR3 reads TGTGCCAGCAGTTTTTCCGGGGACGGGTCCTACGAGCAGTACTTC.

This chain uses TRBV7-2 with TRBJ1-1; D ambiguous. This CDR3 region has 14 residues. CDR1 and CDR2 from the germline V gene are SGHTA and FQGNSA. V dropped 6 bases and J dropped 0 bases, with 11 bases sitting between them. CDR3 sequence reads: CASSRSVLNTEAFF. The DNA of the CDR3 is TGTGCCAGCAGTCGATCCGTTTTGAACACTGAAGCTTTCTTT. The full variable domain, its missing parts supplied by reference TRBV7-2 and TRBJ1-1, is GAGVSQSPSNKVTEKGKDVELRCDPISGHTALYWYRQSLGQGLEFLIYFQGNSAPDKSGLPSDRFSAERTGGSVSTLTIQRTQQEDSAVYLCASSRSVLNTEAFFGQGTRLTVV.

This clone was seen a few times. The rearrangement joins TRBV7-9 to TRBJ2-2; D is uncertain. V lost 5 bases, J lost 4 bases, and 11 bases lay in between. Germline V lookup: CDR1 SEHNR, CDR2 FQNEAQ (reference sequence). The length of the CDR3 is 14 residues. CDR3: CASSLPWGTGELFF. CDR3 bases: TGTGCCAGCAGCCTCCCATGGGGCACCGGGGAGCTGTTTTTT.

The chain has TRBV4-3 and TRBJ2-5; the D is unclear. The V end was cut by 0 bases, the J end by 5 bases, with 7 bases between. This CDR3 is built from 13 residues. The germline CDR1 and CDR2 sequences are LGHNA and YSLEER. CDR3 nucleotide sequence: TGCGCCAGCAGCCAAGAGGAAAGGGAGACCCAGTACTTC. Protein sequence: CASSQEERETQYF.

The chain is built from TRBV11-3 and TRBJ2-1, with D unresolved. The CDR3 sequence is 15 residues long. Germline V gene sequence: CDR1 SGHNT, CDR2 YENEEA. V was shortened by 0 bases and J by 3 bases, with 9 bases between the two germline ends. CDR3 sequence reads: CASSLDLGYYNEQFF. The CDR3 DNA is TGTGCCAGCAGCTTAGATCTGGGGTACTACAATGAGCAGTTCTTC.

This clone was seen only a few times. This chain connects TRBV7-2 to TRBJ2-2; maybe TRBD2 (5 bases). Germline V gene sequence: CDR1 SGHTA, CDR2 FQGNSA. This CDR3 contains 15 residues. Between the trimmed V and J ends, which lost 2 bases and 6 bases, there was a span of 13 bases. The CDR3 sequence is CASSLLRGSAGELFF. For the CDR3, the DNA is TGTGCCAGCAGCTTATTGCGTGGGAGCGCCGGGGAGCTGTTTTTT.

J is TRBJ2-5 and V is TRBV7-2; D possibly corresponds to TRBD2 (7 bases). V lost 6 bases to trimming and J lost 1 base, with 21 bases between them. The CDR3 runs to 17 residues. CDR1 SGHTA and CDR2 FQGNSA come from the germline V gene. CDR3 nucleotide sequence: TGTGCCAGCAGAATGCGACCCGCGGGGGCCTCCCAAGAGACCCAGTACTTC. Translating it yields CASRMRPAGASQETQYF.

This chain joins TRBV6-1 and TRBJ2-7; 8 bases are a match to TRBD1. The V and J ends lost 6 bases and 2 bases, in that order; junction bases with no gene match: 3. This CDR3 has 13 residues. Germline assignment: CDR1 MNHNS and CDR2 SASEGT. The CDR3 reads CASRTGVAYEQYF. In DNA form, the CDR3 reads TGTGCCAGCAGGACAGGGGTTGCCTACGAGCAGTACTTC.

The rearrangement uses TRBV29-1 and TRBJ2-6; D call uncertain. Germline lookup yields CDR1 SQVTM and CDR2 ANQGSEA. This CDR3 has 12 residues. V lost 6 bases and J 0 bases, leaving 3 bases between the germline ends. CDR3: CSVVSGANVLTF. The CDR3 DNA reads TGCAGCGTCGTCTCTGGGGCCAACGTCCTGACTTTC.

The V call is TRBV30, the J call TRBJ2-2, with D possibly matching TRBD1 (6 bases). CDR1 and CDR2 from the germline V gene are GTSNPN and SVGIG (reference sequence). Trimming shortened V by 2 bases and J by 4 bases, and 14 bases separated the two germline ends. There are 15 residues in the CDR3. The CDR3, as DNA: TGTGCCTGGAGTAGAAGGGTCAGGGGCACCGGGGAGCTGTTTTTT. It is translated as CAWSRRVRGTGELFF.

Turning to this clone: This sample also contains other DNA sequences that code for the same CDR3. The CDR3 here is CSALRDTETQYF. Written as DNA, the CDR3 is TGCAGCGCACTCAGGGACACAGAGACCCAGTACTTC. The chain couples TRBV29-1 to TRBJ2-5; D might be TRBD1 (6 bases). Trimming stripped 7 bases from V and 4 bases from J, with 13 bases between. The CDR3 covers 12 residues. In germline, CDR1 is SQVTM, CDR2 ANQGSEA.

This chain connects TRBV7-3 to TRBJ2-1; the match to TRBD2 covers 8 bases. Trimming took 2 bases from V and 0 from J; bases not matched to a gene: 15. Germline V CDR1 and CDR2: SGHTA, FQGTGA. This CDR3 region has 20 residues. The CDR3 loop reads CASSLGGWGLVPSSYNEQFF. CDR3 DNA sequence: TGTGCCAGCAGCTTAGGAGGCTGGGGACTAGTCCCCAGCTCCTACAATGAGCAGTTCTTC. The variable domain in full, with the rest retrieved from reference TRBV7-3 and TRBJ2-1, is GAGVSQTPSNKVTEKGKYVELRCDPISGHTALYWYRQSLGQGPEFLIYFQGTGAADDSGLPNDRFFAVRPEGSVSTLKIQRTERGDSAVYLCASSLGGWGLVPSSYNEQFFGPGTRLTVL.

The rearrangement links TRBV4-3 to TRBJ1-6, with 9 bases aligning to TRBD1. Trimming removed 0 bases from V and 4 bases from J; junction bases left unmatched: 13. Per the germline V gene, CDR1 is LGHNA and CDR2 is YSLEER. The length of the CDR3 is 20 residues. The CDR3 protein is CASSQDGTGSEGVYNSPLHF. Written as DNA, the CDR3 is TGCGCCAGCAGCCAAGATGGGACAGGGTCTGAAGGGGTATATAATTCACCCCTCCACTTT.

This sequence joins TRBV5-4 and TRBJ2-1, with TRBD2 identical over 10 bases. The CDR3 totals 15 residues. Unmatched junction bases numbered 3, after V lost 1 base and J lost 5 bases. Germline V gene lookup returns CDR1 SGHNT and CDR2 YYREEE (reference sequence). The CDR3 DNA follows: TGTGCCAGCAGCTTGAGCGGGAGGGGGAACAATGAGCAGTTCTTC. This gives the protein CASSLSGRGNNEQFF.

V is TRBV5-1 and J is TRBJ1-1; D gene uncertain. Per germline, CDR1 SGHRS and CDR2 YFSETQ. This CDR3 spans 13 amino acids. The germline V and J ends were trimmed by 3 bases and 3 bases, with 9 bases remaining between them. CDR3 amino acids: CASSYLVHTEAFF. The CDR3 DNA reads as TGCGCCAGCAGCTATCTTGTGCACACTGAAGCTTTCTTT.

The CDR3, as DNA: TGTGCCAGTAGTAGCCGGGACGGGGGCATTCAGTACTTC. This codes for CASSSRDGGIQYF. The chain recombines TRBV19 with TRBJ2-4; D possibly corresponds to TRBD2 (6 bases). The germline V and J ends were trimmed by 4 bases and 9 bases, with 13 bases remaining between them. Germline CDR1 and CDR2: LNHDA and SQIVND (reference sequence). The CDR3 runs 13 residues.

A note on this clone: Additional DNA sequences in this sample encode the identical CDR3. This chain links TRBV2 with TRBJ1-1; no clear D gene. V lost 4 bases and J 3 bases, leaving 15 bases between the germline ends. From germline, CDR1 is SNHLY and CDR2 FYNNEI. The CDR3 is 15 residues long. CDR3 region: CASSADSPGDTEAFF. DNA for the CDR3: TGTGCCAGCAGTGCTGATTCGCCGGGAGACACTGAAGCTTTCTTT.

This clone was picked up one time. V gene TRBV19 combines with J gene TRBJ2-5; 15 bases agree with TRBD2. CDR1 LNHDA and CDR2 SQIVND come from the germline V gene (reference sequence). V gave up 4 bases and J gave up 3 bases; unmatched junction bases: 6. The CDR3 loop spans 17 amino acids. Here the CDR3 reads CASSRGTSGGPEETQYF. The DNA for the CDR3 is TGTGCCAGTAGTAGGGGGACTAGCGGGGGGCCTGAAGAGACCCAGTACTTC.

The chain links TRBV19 to TRBJ1-2; TRBD1 agrees at 9 bases. Looked up from germline, CDR1 is LNHDA and CDR2 is SQIVND (reference sequence). The ends lost 5 bases at V and 5 bases at J; junction bases unmatched: 3. The CDR3 consists of 13 residues. CDR3 in amino acids: CASSYGTGYGYTF. CDR3 coding DNA: TGTGCCAGTAGTTACGGGACAGGGTATGGCTACACCTTC.

The table lists this clone with a count of one. This rearrangement joins TRBV2 to TRBJ2-1, with a tentative D call TRBD2 (6 bases). V lost 6 bases to trimming and J lost 6 bases, with 9 bases between them. The CDR3 loop spans 12 amino acids. Germline V gene lookup returns CDR1 SNHLY and CDR2 FYNNEI. CDR3 sequence reads: CASRLGGNEQFF. The DNA of the CDR3 is TGTGCCAGCAGGCTCGGGGGCAATGAGCAGTTCTTC.

The rearrangement links TRBV19 to TRBJ1-1, with D perhaps TRBD1 (6 bases). V was cut by 3 bases and J by 6 bases, with 14 bases left in between. From germline, CDR1 is LNHDA and CDR2 SQIVND (reference sequence). This CDR3 has 14 residues. In DNA, the CDR3 is TGTGCCAGTAGTATCCGTAACAGGGAAGCTGAAGCTTTCTTT. Its protein is CASSIRNREAEAFF.

The chain links TRBV9 to TRBJ2-2; D not certain. CDR1 and CDR2 from the germline V gene are SGDLS and YYNGEE. The CDR3 runs to 15 residues. Trimming took 5 bases from V and 1 from J, leaving 12 bases between them. The CDR3 sequence is CASRGPGLNTGELFF. DNA for the CDR3: TGTGCCAGCAGGGGTCCGGGTCTGAACACCGGGGAGCTGTTTTTT.

This clone was observed once. This chain joins TRBV9 and TRBJ2-5; D remains ambiguous. CDR1 is SGDLS, CDR2 YYNGEE, per germline. The germline V and J ends were trimmed by 2 bases and 4 bases, with 9 bases remaining between them. The CDR3 is made up of 13 amino acids. CDR3 DNA: TGTGCCAGCAGCGTTTATCCGGGAGAGACCCAGTACTTC. Its translation is CASSVYPGETQYF.

J is TRBJ2-1 and V is TRBV9; D not certain. The CDR3 runs to 15 residues. Germline CDR1 SGDLS, CDR2 YYNGEE. V lost 3 bases and J 4 bases, leaving 14 bases between the germline ends. Written as DNA, the CDR3 is TGTGCCAGCAGCGCAACCGGGTCCCATTACAATGAGCAGTTCTTC. It codes for CASSATGSHYNEQFF.

The J gene is TRBJ1-2, the V gene TRBV2; D remains ambiguous. The CDR3 is 14 amino acids. Germline-derived CDR1 and CDR2 are SNHLY and FYNNEI. Trimming shortened V by 6 bases and J by 8 bases, and 19 bases separated the two germline ends. The CDR3 here is CASRAGPRTAGYTF. The CDR3 coding sequence is TGTGCCAGCAGGGCCGGGCCTCGAACTGCAGGCTACACCTTC.

This chain joins TRBV6-5 and TRBJ1-4; 7 bases agree with TRBD1. Germline V gene data show CDR1 as MNHEY and CDR2 as SVGAGI. The junction had 9 bases not matched to a gene; V was cut back by 6 bases and J by 5 bases. The CDR3 loop spans 15 amino acids. CDR3 protein: CASSPSGTDNEKLFF. The DNA of the CDR3 is TGTGCCAGCAGCCCTTCTGGGACAGACAATGAAAAACTGTTTTTT.

The chain employs TRBV19 and TRBJ2-7; a weak D match, TRBD2 (6 bases). The CDR3 length is 14 residues. V dropped 4 bases and J dropped 0 bases, with 10 bases sitting between them. Germline CDR1 is LNHDA and CDR2 is SQIVND (reference sequence). The CDR3 spells CASSKEGGSYEQYF. For the CDR3, the DNA is TGTGCCAGTAGTAAGGAGGGAGGCTCCTACGAGCAGTACTTC.

The gene calls are TRBV30 and TRBJ2-7; weak D call: TRBD2 (7 bases). The CDR3 is 15 residues long. Trimming removed 0 bases at V and 4 bases at J, with 16 bases between. In germline, CDR1 is GTSNPN, CDR2 SVGIG (reference sequence). Written as DNA, the CDR3 is TGTGCCTGGAGTGTCCGGGGGGCCCCGGGATACGAGCAGTACTTC. This sequence encodes CAWSVRGAPGYEQYF. The full variable domain, rest sourced from reference TRBV30 and TRBJ2-7, is SQTIHQWPATLVQPVGSPLSLECTVEGTSNPNLYWYRQAAGRGLQLLFYSVGIGQISSEVPQNLSASRPQDRQFILSSKKLLLSDSGFYLCAWSVRGAPGYEQYFGPGTRLTVT.

The V and J genes are TRBV7-2 and TRBJ2-7, with 8 bases aligning to TRBD2. The CDR3 length is 15 residues. V lost 7 bases, J lost 1 base, and 9 bases stayed unmatched. Germline V lookup: CDR1 SGHTA, CDR2 FQGNSA. This CDR3 reads CASTPTSGDSYEQYF. DNA of the CDR3: TGTGCCAGCACCCCCACTAGCGGCGATTCCTACGAGCAGTACTTC.